This entry lists 19 T cell receptor beta chains sequenced from one sample in a study of CD8 T cells in Susac syndrome. An input of about 0.5 to 1 ug of RNA was subjected to reverse transcription using random hexamers. MiXCR was run by TCRdb on the immunoSEQ multiplex PCR reads, yielding one entry per CDR3 protein. The data hold about 53,000 distinct CDR3 sequences, with 95% observed a single time. Sequenced material: CD8+ T cells from PBMCs. The source of these receptors is a human donor with Susac syndrome.

The rearrangement uses TRBV7-9 and TRBJ1-1; no reliable D call. The CDR3 is made up of 15 amino acids. V lost 5 bases, J lost 2 bases, and 15 bases lay in between. The germline V gene has CDR1 SEHNR and CDR2 FQNEAQ (reference sequence). CDR3 in DNA: TGTGCCAGCAGCCCCCCACAGAACCTTAACACTGAAGCTTTCTTT. Its translation is CASSPPQNLNTEAFF.

The chain carries TRBV12-3 or TRBV12-4 and TRBJ2-3; D is unresolved. The CDR3 is 14 amino acids. Trimming removed 7 bases from V and 1 base from J, with 12 bases in between. The CDR3 loop is CASNPWLGTDTQYF. CDR3 DNA: TGTGCCAGCAATCCCTGGTTGGGCACAGATACGCAGTATTTT.

V gene TRBV18 combines with J gene TRBJ2-3, with no clear D. Germline V gene sequence: CDR1 KGHSH, CDR2 LQKENI. This CDR3 contains 14 residues. Trimming left V 2 bases short and J 1 base short, with 7 bases between. For the CDR3, the DNA is TGTGCCAGCTCACCATTTGAAGGCACAGATACGCAGTATTTT. Translation: CASSPFEGTDTQYF.

This chain uses TRBV18 with TRBJ1-1; D may be TRBD1 (5 bases). Trimming removed 3 bases at V and 3 bases at J, with 11 bases between. This CDR3 region has 14 residues. CDR1 is KGHSH, CDR2 LQKENI, per germline. CDR3 DNA: TGTGCCAGCTCACCCCTAGGGACGGACACTGAAGCTTTCTTT. Protein sequence: CASSPLGTDTEAFF.

V gene TRBV2 combines with J gene TRBJ2-2; 16 nucleotides align to TRBD2. The germline V gene has CDR1 SNHLY and CDR2 FYNNEI. The J segment lost 7 bases and the V segment lost 6 bases, leaving 11 bases of the junction unmatched. The CDR3 extends over 18 amino acids. CDR3 DNA sequence: TGTGCCAGCAGCTTCGGGACTAGCGGGGGGGCCCACATCGGGGAGCTGTTTTTT. Translation gives CASSFGTSGGAHIGELFF.

V is TRBV28 and J is TRBJ1-1; perhaps TRBD1 as D (5 bases). With 3 bases removed from V and 0 bases from J, the gap between germline ends came to 8 bases. The CDR3 sequence is 14 residues long. Germline V gene sequence: CDR1 MDHEN, CDR2 SYDVKM. The CDR3 region has the DNA TGTGCCAGCAGTTTCGGGGGAATGAACACTGAAGCTTTCTTT. It specifies CASSFGGMNTEAFF.

V is TRBV5-1 and J is TRBJ2-7; maybe TRBD1 (5 bases). V lost 0 bases and J 0 bases, leaving 7 bases between the germline ends. This CDR3 is 14 amino acids long. Germline-derived CDR1 and CDR2 are SGHRS and YFSETQ. The CDR3 sequence: CASSLEGYSYEQYF. CDR3 in DNA: TGCGCCAGCAGCTTGGAGGGGTACTCCTACGAGCAGTACTTC. Based on the CDR3 plus reference TRBV5-1 and TRBJ2-7, the full variable domain is KAGVTQTPRYLIKTRGQQVTLSCSPISGHRSVSWYQQTPGQGLQFLFEYFSETQRNKGNFPGRFSGRQFSNSRSEMNVSTLELGDSALYLCASSLEGYSYEQYFGPGTRLTVT.

This rearrangement joins TRBV7-6 to TRBJ2-2; tentative D call: TRBD1 (5 bases). The CDR3 length is 17 residues. The V end was cut by 4 bases, the J end by 0 bases, with 15 bases between. CDR1 is SGHVS, CDR2 FNYEAQ, per germline. CDR3 region: CASSSPEQETNTGELFF. The CDR3 region has the DNA TGTGCCAGCAGCTCGCCTGAACAGGAGACGAACACCGGGGAGCTGTTTTTT.

The chain has TRBV7-8 and TRBJ2-3; 8 nucleotides line up with TRBD2. This CDR3 spans 13 amino acids. Unmatched junction bases numbered 7, after V lost 8 bases and J lost 6 bases. Germline V lookup: CDR1 SGHVS, CDR2 FQNEAQ. The CDR3 coding sequence is TGTGCCAGCGCGGGGGGCTTCCCGGATACGCAGTATTTT. This codes for CASAGGFPDTQYF.

The chain couples TRBV4-3 to TRBJ1-1, with D possibly being TRBD1 (5 bases). CDR3 length equals 16 residues. The V gene's germline CDR1 is LGHNA and CDR2 YSLEER. V lost 3 bases and J lost 1, with 15 bases in between. The CDR3 region has the DNA TGCGCCAGCAGCCAGAACGAGGGGCGGTCGAACACTGAAGCTTTCTTT. It yields the protein CASSQNEGRSNTEAFF.

This chain connects TRBV6-6 to TRBJ2-5; D is undetermined. CDR1 is MNHNY, CDR2 SVGAGI, per germline (reference sequence). Deletions cut 0 bases from V and 5 bases from J, with 1 base between. The CDR3 loop spans 11 amino acids. The CDR3, as DNA: TGTGCCAGCAGTTACTCCGAGACCCAGTACTTC. Translation gives CASSYSETQYF.

The chain joins TRBV4-1 to TRBJ2-7, with D perhaps TRBD2 (5 bases). Deletions cut 2 bases from V and 5 bases from J, with 13 bases between. The CDR3 is 14 residues long. CDR1 is MGHRA, CDR2 YSYEKL, per germline. CDR3 sequence reads: CASSQSFPGNEQYF. CDR3 bases: TGCGCCAGCAGCCAATCCTTCCCGGGGAACGAGCAGTACTTC.

The J gene is TRBJ2-7, the V gene TRBV5-4; D is perhaps TRBD1 or TRBD2 (5 bases each). V was cut by 4 bases and J by 2 bases, with 13 bases left in between. The CDR3 runs 14 residues. Germline V lookup: CDR1 SGHNT, CDR2 YYREEE (reference sequence). Here the CDR3 DNA reads TGTGCCAGCAGCCCCGGGACGGGAACCTACGAGCAGTACTTC. This translates into CASSPGTGTYEQYF. The complete variable domain, with remaining parts taken from reference TRBV5-4 and TRBJ2-7, reads ETGVTQSPTHLIKTRGQQVTLRCSSQSGHNTVSWYQQALGQGPQFIFQYYREEENGRGNFPPRFSGLQFPNYSSELNVNALELDDSALYLCASSPGTGTYEQYFGPGTRLTVT.

The V gene is TRBV11-2, the J gene TRBJ2-1; D is tentatively TRBD1 or TRBD2 (5 bases each). V was cut by 1 base and J by 7 bases, with 11 bases left in between. Germline-derived CDR1 and CDR2 are SGHAT and FQNNGV. This CDR3 has 14 amino acids. The CDR3 DNA is TGTGCCAGCAGCTTAGGGGACCTCCCAAATGAGCAGTTCTTC. Translating gives CASSLGDLPNEQFF.

This clonotype was found once. The chain has TRBV30 and TRBJ2-2; 8 nucleotides match TRBD1. The CDR3 spans 17 residues. Trimming at V came to 2 bases and at J to 0 bases, leaving 8 bases not matched to a gene. The germline V gene has CDR1 GTSNPN and CDR2 SVGIG (reference sequence). The CDR3 here is CAWSSGTGPSNTGELFF. The CDR3 DNA follows: TGTGCCTGGAGTTCCGGGACAGGTCCTTCGAACACCGGGGAGCTGTTTTTT.

The genes are TRBV7-9 and TRBJ1-1; D perhaps matches TRBD1 (5 bases). The CDR3 runs 14 residues. V was clipped by 5 bases and J by 4 bases, with 14 bases between them. CDR1 and CDR2 from the germline V gene are SEHNR and FQNEAQ (reference sequence). The CDR3 sequence is CASSTDSLSTEAFF. The CDR3 coding sequence is TGTGCCAGCAGCACAGACAGTTTGAGCACTGAAGCTTTCTTT.

The chain carries TRBV27 and TRBJ2-1; 8 bases are shared with TRBD1. The CDR3 has 13 residues. Germline CDR1 reads MNHEY; CDR2 reads SMNVEV (reference sequence). V lost 5 bases, J lost 6 bases, and 3 bases stayed unmatched. In DNA, the CDR3 is TGTGCCAGCAGTCTACAGGGGGTCAATGAGCAGTTCTTC. Its translation: CASSLQGVNEQFF.

This clonotype showed up just once. The CDR3 DNA reads TGTGCCAGCAGCTTAGTGGACCGAGCTAATGAAAAACTGTTTTTT. Translation gives CASSLVDRANEKLFF. The chain carries TRBV7-8 and TRBJ1-4; no firm D call. This CDR3 is built from 15 residues. Germline V gene lookup returns CDR1 SGHVS and CDR2 FQNEAQ. With 1 base removed from V and 3 bases from J, the gap between germline ends came to 9 bases. The full variable domain, its missing parts supplied by reference TRBV7-8 and TRBJ1-4, is GAGVSQSPRYKVAKRGQDVALRCDPISGHVSLFWYQQALGQGPEFLTYFQNEAQLDKSGLPSDRFFAERPEGSVSTLKIQRTQQEDSAVYLCASSLVDRANEKLFFGSGTQLSVL.

The chain employs TRBV13 and TRBJ2-7; D uncertain. Germline V CDR1 and CDR2: PRHDT, FYEKMQ (reference sequence). There are 12 residues in the CDR3. The V and J ends lost 3 bases and 1 base respectively, with 4 bases between them. The CDR3: CASSLFSYEQYF. The CDR3 bases are TGTGCCAGCAGCTTGTTTTCCTACGAGCAGTACTTC.